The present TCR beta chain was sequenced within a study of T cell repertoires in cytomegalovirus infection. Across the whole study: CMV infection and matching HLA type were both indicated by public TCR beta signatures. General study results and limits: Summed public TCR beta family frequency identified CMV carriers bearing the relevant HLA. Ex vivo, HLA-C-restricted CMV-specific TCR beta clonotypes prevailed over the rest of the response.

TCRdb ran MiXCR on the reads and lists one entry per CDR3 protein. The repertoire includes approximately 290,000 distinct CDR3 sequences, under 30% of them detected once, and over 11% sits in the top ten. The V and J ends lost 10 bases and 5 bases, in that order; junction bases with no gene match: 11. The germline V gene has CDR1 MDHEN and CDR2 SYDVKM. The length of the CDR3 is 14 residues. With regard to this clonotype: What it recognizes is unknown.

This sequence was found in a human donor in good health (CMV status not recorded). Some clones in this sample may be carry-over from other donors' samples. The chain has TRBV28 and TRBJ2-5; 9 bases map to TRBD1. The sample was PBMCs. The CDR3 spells CAITGGGYWETQYF. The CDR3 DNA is TGTGCCATTACAGGGGGCGGTTATTGGGAGACCCAGTACTTC. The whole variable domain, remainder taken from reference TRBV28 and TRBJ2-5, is DVKVTQSSRYLVKRTGEKVFLECVQDMDHENMFWYRQDPGLGLRLIYFSYDVKMKEKGDIPEGYSVSREKKERFSLILESASTNQTSMYLCAITGGGYWETQYFGPGTRLLVL.